Included here is one TCR beta chain sequence, with context. Its antigen is not identified. This specimen belongs to a study of somatic mutations in cytotoxic T cells in rheumatoid arthritis. Measured with immunoSEQ multiplex PCR; TCRdb has only the in-frame clones, and not every one. The data contain about 11,000 clones, around 74% of them seen just once; the ten biggest clones take up more than 9%. Trimming removed 0 bases from V and 8 bases from J, with 11 bases in between. Germline V CDR1 and CDR2: MGHRA, YSYEKL. This CDR3 region has 14 residues. General study findings and limits: Exceedance of 20% of CD8+ cells by the largest CD8+ clone occurred in about an eighth of the roughly 65 patients.

The chain carries TRBV4-1 and TRBJ2-1; the D is unclear. This clonotype originated in a woman aged 40-49 years in good health. Sample: CD8+ T cells sorted from blood. The CDR3 coding sequence is TGCGCCAGCAGCCAAGATGACAAAAGGGATGAGCAGTTCTTC. This encodes CASSQDDKRDEQFF.